This T cell receptor (beta chain) was captured in a study of T cell repertoires in cytomegalovirus infection. Study-wide context: Researchers turned to recently identified HLA-C-restricted CMV epitopes as well as well-studied HLA-B-restricted ones. Based on public TCR beta signatures, there were indications of CMV infection and of a matching HLA type. Findings of the study overall: CMV-specific TCR beta clonotypes restricted by HLA-C dominated the ex vivo response. Using cumulative public TCR beta family frequency, the authors identified those who carried CMV together with the relevant HLA.

This clonotype occurred once. Its antigen is as yet unknown. TCRdb passed the reads through MiXCR, listing each CDR3 protein once. The sample holds about a million distinct CDR3 sequences, 25% to 40% seen once. The CDR3 loop spans 14 amino acids. The germline gives CDR1 LNHNV, CDR2 YYDKDF (reference sequence). V was pared by 9 bases and J by 0 bases, with 12 bases between. This sequence originates from a human donor in good health (CMV status not recorded). Some clones in this sample may be carry-over from other donors' samples. The source material was cultured CD8+ T cells from PBMCs, sampled from culture after CMV antigen stimulation. The chain links TRBV15 to TRBJ2-1, with D perhaps matching TRBD1 (5 bases). Here the CDR3 reads CATRTSSSYNEQFF. The DNA of the CDR3 is TGTGCCACTAGGACATCTAGCTCCTACAATGAGCAGTTCTTC.